These 15 T cell receptor beta chains were sequenced from one sample in a study of cytomegalovirus exposure and HLA in healthy donors. 13 Jbeta primers and 60 Vbeta primers were used for the PCR. TCRdb's copy holds only in-frame clones and misses some; the assay was immunoSEQ multiplex PCR. The repertoire holds 120,000 or so clones, roughly 80% seen once, with less than 3% in the top ten. The sequencing sample was made of PBMCs. These receptors were obtained from a woman in her thirties or forties in good health and CMV-seropositive.

The CDR3 coding sequence is TGTGCCATCAGTTCCGGGACAGTCTCCTACGAGCAGTACTTC. Translating it yields CAISSGTVSYEQYF. The V and J genes are TRBV10-3 and TRBJ2-7; 7 bases align to TRBD1. Losses at the gene ends were 5 bases for V and 0 bases for J; bases not matched to a gene: 4. CDR3 size: 14 residues. Germline V gene sequence: CDR1 ENHRY, CDR2 SYGVKD.

J is TRBJ2-5 and V is TRBV19, with TRBD1 matching over 9 bases. This CDR3 has 13 residues. J lost 3 bases, V lost 4 bases, and 0 bases had no gene match. From germline, CDR1 is LNHDA and CDR2 SQIVND (reference sequence). The chain's CDR3 is CASSRDREETQYF. CDR3 sequence (DNA): TGTGCCAGTAGTAGGGACAGGGAAGAGACCCAGTACTTC. Together with reference TRBV19 and TRBJ2-5, the CDR3 gives the full variable domain: DGGITQSPKYLFRKEGQNVTLSCEQNLNHDAMYWYRQDPGQGLRLIYYSQIVNDFQKGDIAEGYSVSREKKESFPLTVTSAQKNPTAFYLCASSRDREETQYFGPGTRLLVL.

This chain joins TRBV9 and TRBJ1-1, with 7 positions matching TRBD1. Germline CDR1 is SGDLS and CDR2 is YYNGEE. CDR3 length: 15 amino acids. The J segment lost 10 bases and the V segment lost 0 bases, leaving 12 bases of the junction unmatched. As DNA, the CDR3 is TGTGCCAGCAGCGTAGATTTGGACAGGTCCATAGGAGCTTTCTTT. Amino acids: CASSVDLDRSIGAFF.

This clone has only a few counts. This chain connects TRBV30 to TRBJ1-2, with a possible D match to TRBD1 (6 bases). CDR3 length: 17 amino acids. The V end was cut by 1 base, the J end by 2 bases, with 20 bases between. CDR1 is GTSNPN, CDR2 SVGIG, per germline (reference sequence). The CDR3 loop is CAWSDFWGQGDNYGYTF. In nucleotides, the CDR3 is TGTGCCTGGAGTGACTTTTGGGGGCAGGGAGACAACTATGGCTACACCTTC.

There are a few counts of this clone. The chain links TRBV9 to TRBJ1-2; possible D gene TRBD1, 5 bases. The CDR3 spans 14 residues. V was shortened by 4 bases and J by 2 bases, with 12 bases between the two germline ends. In germline, CDR1 is SGDLS, CDR2 YYNGEE. CDR3 residues: CASSLLDKNYGYTF. The CDR3 region has the DNA TGTGCCAGCAGCCTCCTGGACAAGAACTATGGCTACACCTTC.

This clone was counted a few times. The chain joins TRBV7-8 to TRBJ1-1, with TRBD1 as a possible D gene (6 bases). CDR1 and CDR2 from the germline V gene are SGHVS and FQNEAQ. The V end was cut by 4 bases, the J end by 4 bases, with 10 bases between. The CDR3 spans 13 residues. The CDR3 is CASSSNRVTEAFF. As DNA, the CDR3 is TGTGCCAGCAGCTCAAACAGGGTCACTGAAGCTTTCTTT.

The chain couples TRBV9 to TRBJ2-2; 7 positions match TRBD2. The germline V gene has CDR1 SGDLS and CDR2 YYNGEE. CDR3 size: 15 residues. Unmatched junction bases numbered 5, after V lost 2 bases and J lost 4 bases. CDR3 nucleotides: TGTGCCAGCAGCGTCAAGCGGGAACTCACCGGGGAGCTGTTTTTT. Its translation is CASSVKRELTGELFF.

The chain joins TRBV9 to TRBJ1-6; no firm D call. Germline V gene sequence: CDR1 SGDLS, CDR2 YYNGEE. V gave up 0 bases and J gave up 7 bases, with 14 bases separating them. The CDR3 is 16 amino acids. In nucleotides, the CDR3 is TGTGCCAGCAGCGTAGGTGGGAGTTCCTCGAATTCACCCCTCCACTTT. This gives the protein CASSVGGSSSNSPLHF.

The chain couples TRBV6-5 to TRBJ2-7, with a tentative D call TRBD2 (5 bases). V was shortened by 2 bases and J by 3 bases, with 11 bases between the two germline ends. The CDR3 runs to 14 residues. Germline V lookup: CDR1 MNHEY, CDR2 SVGAGI. This chain's CDR3 is CASSYLARGYEQYF. CDR3 bases: TGTGCCAGCAGTTACCTAGCAAGAGGCTACGAGCAGTACTTC.

To note about this clone: Other DNA variants within this sample encode the same CDR3. The CDR3 reads CASSIGGVGNTIYF. DNA for the CDR3: TGTGCCAGTAGTATCGGAGGGGTTGGAAACACCATATATTTT. The chain carries TRBV19 and TRBJ1-3, with D possibly matching TRBD1 (5 bases). This CDR3 has 14 amino acids. The V end was cut by 3 bases, the J end by 3 bases, with 9 bases between. From germline, CDR1 is LNHDA and CDR2 SQIVND (reference sequence). The whole variable domain, remainder taken from reference TRBV19 and TRBJ1-3, is DGGITQSPKYLFRKEGQNVTLSCEQNLNHDAMYWYRQDPGQGLRLIYYSQIVNDFQKGDIAEGYSVSREKKESFPLTVTSAQKNPTAFYLCASSIGGVGNTIYFGEGSWLTVV.

The CDR3 reads CASSFQRGGRPTNEKLFF. The CDR3 DNA follows: TGTGCCAGCAGTTTTCAGCGTGGGGGCAGACCAACTAATGAAAAACTGTTTTTT. The rearrangement joins TRBV27 to TRBJ1-4; TRBD1 might be the D (6 bases). The CDR3 runs to 18 residues. V was clipped by 3 bases and J by 0 bases, with 17 bases between them. Germline values: CDR1 MNHEY, CDR2 SMNVEV (reference sequence).

Only one count was recorded for this clone. The rearrangement joins TRBV19 to TRBJ2-3; D remains unclear. Germline values: CDR1 LNHDA, CDR2 SQIVND (reference sequence). V lost 3 bases and J lost 2, with 9 bases in between. CDR3 size: 14 residues. The CDR3 coding sequence is TGTGCCAGTAGTATGTTACAGTCCACAGATACGCAGTATTTT. It specifies CASSMLQSTDTQYF.

The chain employs TRBV9 and TRBJ2-2, with D maybe TRBD1 (6 bases). The CDR3 has 13 residues. Per the germline V gene, CDR1 is SGDLS and CDR2 is YYNGEE. Trimming removed 5 bases at V and 6 bases at J, with 11 bases between. The CDR3 DNA sequence: TGTGCCAGCAGAGCTAAGGGGGCCGGGGAGCTGTTTTTT. This encodes CASRAKGAGELFF.

The rearrangement links TRBV9 to TRBJ1-2, with D perhaps TRBD1 (6 bases). The CDR3 covers 17 residues. The germline V and J ends were trimmed by 4 bases and 2 bases, with 21 bases remaining between them. Germline V CDR1 and CDR2: SGDLS, YYNGEE. CDR3 in amino acids: CASSLRHGGLGNYGYTF. CDR3 nucleotide sequence: TGTGCCAGCAGCTTACGACACGGGGGGCTTGGCAACTATGGCTACACCTTC. Supplemented by reference TRBV9 and TRBJ1-2, the full variable domain reads DSGVTQTPKHLITATGQRVTLRCSPRSGDLSVYWYQQSLDQGLQFLIQYYNGEERAKGNILERFSAQQFPDLHSELNLSSLELGDSALYFCASSLRHGGLGNYGYTFGSGTRLTVV.

This rearrangement joins TRBV29-1 to TRBJ1-1; D perhaps matches TRBD1 (6 bases). The CDR3 contains 12 residues. Trimming shortened V by 7 bases and J by 2 bases, and 11 bases separated the two germline ends. In germline, CDR1 is SQVTM, CDR2 ANQGSEA. The CDR3 spells CSGKDRNTEAFF. The CDR3 DNA reads TGCAGCGGGAAGGACAGAAACACTGAAGCTTTCTTT.